The T cell receptor (beta chain) described here comes from a study of blood T cell repertoires in COVID-19. Trimming left V 5 bases short and J 0 bases short, with 8 bases between. The CDR3 totals 14 residues. Germline lookup yields CDR1 SNHLY and CDR2 FYNNEI. Libraries were prepared by immunoSEQ multiplex PCR; TCRdb keeps only in-frame clonotypes and omits some of them. Of 350,000 to 450,000 clones in the sample, more than 75% are singletons; the top ten hold around 2.9%. The specimen sequenced was peripheral blood. The clonotype originates from a human donor in a cohort sampled during active COVID-19. The chain has TRBV2 and TRBJ1-5; D gene uncertain. The CDR3 here is CASSLRNSNQPQHF. CDR3 DNA sequence: TGTGCCAGCAGTTTGAGAAATAGCAATCAGCCCCAGCATTTT.